This is a list of T cell receptor beta chains from one sample in a study of radiation and T cells in renal cell carcinoma. The protocol was immunoSEQ multiplex PCR, while the TCRdb copy is restricted to in-frame clones and leaves out a portion. The table lists approximately 170,000 clones, 88% of them singletons, with roughly 12% in the top ten. Here the sequenced sample was blood, taken from a patient whose treatment included radiotherapy and nephrectomy. These receptors were collected from a woman in her forties or fifties with renal cell carcinoma. The CDR3 runs from the conserved cysteine through the conserved F or W. The D gene is left open where the match is weak. Only some rows state a clone size, as once, few, many or a class for expanded clones.

v_gene	abundance	d_gene	len	j_gene	CDR3nt	CDR3aa
TRBV9	-	TRBD2	15	TRBJ2-3	TGTGCCAGCAGCGGGACTAGCGGTTTCACAGATACGCAGTATTTT	CASSGTSGFTDTQYF
TRBV9	-	-	14	TRBJ1-2	TGTGCCAGCAGCGTAGAGGTGGGTTCCTATGGCTACACCTTC	CASSVEVGSYGYTF
TRBV19	-	TRBD1	16	TRBJ1-1	TGTGCCAGTAGTAACAACGGACACAGGGGCGACACTGAAGCTTTCTTT	CASSNNGHRGDTEAFF
TRBV12-5	-	TRBD1	16	TRBJ2-1	TGTGCTAGTGGTTTCGACCGACAGGGGGGCCACAATGAGCAGTTCTTC	CASGFDRQGGHNEQFF
TRBV11-2	-	TRBD1	13	TRBJ2-1	TGTGCCAGCAGCTTACTTCAGGGGGCAGTTATGTTCTTC	CASSLLQGAVMFF
TRBV13	few	-	13	TRBJ1-1	TGTGCCAGCAGCTTAGGAGGGTCCACTGAAGCTTTCTTT	CASSLGGSTEAFF
TRBV5-1	-	-	15	TRBJ2-5	TGCGCCAGCAGCCTGGAGGGGGGGTACCAAGAGACCCAGTACTTC	CASSLEGGYQETQYF
TRBV5-1	-	-	16	TRBJ1-6	TGCGCCAGCAGCTTGGACCCGAGCTCCTATAATTCACCCCTCCACTTT	CASSLDPSSYNSPLHF
TRBV14	-	-	14	TRBJ1-5	TGTGCCAGCTATGAAGGACATAGCAATCAGCCCCAGCATTTT	CASYEGHSNQPQHF
TRBV4-3	-	TRBD1	11	TRBJ1-1	TGCGCCAGCAGCCGCGGACAGGGTGCTTTCTTT	CASSRGQGAFF
TRBV15	-	-	16	TRBJ2-4	TGTGCCACCAGCAGAGATGGTGGGCTAGCCAAAAACATTCAGTACTTC	CATSRDGGLAKNIQYF
TRBV7-3	-	-	16	TRBJ2-5	TGTGCCAGCAGCCCCACCGGGTGGGGGGCTAGGGAGACCCAGTACTTC	CASSPTGWGARETQYF
TRBV7-2	-	-	16	TRBJ2-2	TGTGCCAGCAGACACCGAAACGGGACATTTACCGGGGAGCTGTTTTTT	CASRHRNGTFTGELFF
TRBV5-1	-	TRBD2	18	TRBJ2-1	TGCGCCAGCAGCTTGGGACTAGCGGGGGCCGACTCCTACAATGAGCAGTTCTTC	CASSLGLAGADSYNEQFF
TRBV30	few	-	13	TRBJ1-1	TGTGCCTGGAGTAAGGAGGGGAACACTGAAGCTTTCTTT	CAWSKEGNTEAFF